This T cell receptor (beta chain) was sequenced during a study of human T cells and chemical hapten exposure. The overall study: Donors were sensitized with 2% DPC on the upper inner arm. Per-sample TCR yields varied mainly from small pooled library volume differences. Study-wide results and caveats: Following DPC sensitization, TCRs present above 1 in 1000 frequency showed no change.

This clonotype was observed a few times. Its antigen is unidentified. Time point described: pre-sensitization, week 0. Documented treatment: therapeutic diphenylcyclopropenone sensitization with weekly scalp DPC. TCRdb re-called the RACE reads with MiXCR, one entry per CDR3 protein. The table records 38,000 or so distinct CDR3 sequences, less than 8.5% of them present only once. Source: whole blood, taken in connection with sensitization to the hapten diphenylcyclopropenone (DPC). This receptor was taken from a woman aged 50 to 65 with alopecia areata. Some clones in this sample may be carry-over from other donors' samples.

CDR3 sequence (DNA): TGTGCCAGCAGCCGCCAACTAGTCCAAACTTACTACGAGCAGTACTTC. It is translated as CASSRQLVQTYYEQYF. The genes are TRBV11-2 and TRBJ2-7, with a possible D match to TRBD2 (5 bases). Germline V gives CDR1 SGHAT, CDR2 FQNNGV. V was cut by 5 bases and J by 3 bases, with 20 bases left in between. The CDR3 spans 16 residues.